One sample yielded the 12 T cell receptor beta chains listed below, sequenced in a study of siplizumab effects on memory and regulatory T cells. Using immunoSEQ multiplex PCR, the repertoire was profiled, and TCRdb retains in-frame clones only, with some absent. Here the sample spans over 65,000 clones, around 93% being singletons. The sequenced sample consisted of CD8+ T cells sorted from blood. These receptors were taken from a human donor in good health.

Only one count was recorded for this clone. This chain joins TRBV28 and TRBJ2-2, with 8 bases lining up with TRBD2. CDR1 and CDR2 (germline): MDHEN, SYDVKM. CDR3 length: 21 amino acids. Trimming cost V 2 bases and J 3 bases; bases outside gene matches: 20. The DNA for the CDR3 is TGTGCCAGCAGTTTAGACTTCTTTATACGGGAGGGCCCAAGTGACACCGGGGAGCTGTTTTTT. Encoded protein: CASSLDFFIREGPSDTGELFF.

The chain has TRBV4-1 and TRBJ2-2; D may be TRBD2 (6 bases). This CDR3 is 15 amino acids long. V was cut by 7 bases and J by 5 bases, with 17 bases left in between. The germline V gene has CDR1 MGHRA and CDR2 YSYEKL. CDR3 sequence (DNA): TGCGCCAGCACACCAGGTCGGAGGGCGACCGGGGAGCTGTTTTTT. Its translation is CASTPGRRATGELFF.

In regard to this clone: The sample contains more than one DNA sequence encoding this CDR3. The chain links TRBV5-1 to TRBJ2-3; 9 nucleotides align to TRBD2. V lost 4 bases and J lost 2; bases outside the gene matches: 8. The length of the CDR3 is 16 residues. Per the germline V gene, CDR1 is SGHRS and CDR2 is YFSETQ. This chain's CDR3 is CASSPGLAGYTDTQYF. The CDR3 DNA sequence: TGCGCCAGCAGCCCAGGGCTAGCGGGGTACACAGATACGCAGTATTTT.

The chain is built from TRBV5-1 and TRBJ2-7, with 9 positions matching TRBD1. V dropped 5 bases and J dropped 2; count of bases not matched to a gene: 8. The CDR3 runs 15 residues. Germline assignment: CDR1 SGHRS and CDR2 YFSETQ. The CDR3 sequence: CASSLGGTGTYEQYF. The DNA for the CDR3 is TGCGCCAGCAGTCTAGGCGGGACAGGGACCTACGAGCAGTACTTC.

This clone has only one observation. The gene calls are TRBV4-1 and TRBJ2-1; D gene ambiguous. Per the germline V gene, CDR1 is MGHRA and CDR2 is YSYEKL. CDR3 length: 15 residues. The V gene lost 11 bases and the J gene lost 0 bases, with 17 bases spanning the gap. This CDR3 reads CAACPTESSYNEQFF. In DNA form, the CDR3 reads TGCGCCGCATGCCCCACGGAAAGCTCCTACAATGAGCAGTTCTTC.

The CDR3 reads CASSLNPTGTDTQYF. CDR3 DNA: TGTGCCAGCAGTTTAAACCCGACAGGCACAGATACGCAGTATTTT. The J gene is TRBJ2-3, the V gene TRBV27, with a tentative D call TRBD1 (5 bases). This CDR3 spans 15 amino acids. Trimming stripped 2 bases from V and 1 base from J, with 10 bases between. Looked up from germline, CDR1 is MNHEY and CDR2 is SMNVEV (reference sequence).

The CDR3 reads CASSLGLLASTDTQYF. CDR3 in DNA: TGTGCCAGCAGCTTAGGCTTACTAGCTAGCACAGATACGCAGTATTTT. The chain couples TRBV13 to TRBJ2-3, with a tentative D call TRBD2 (6 bases). V was cut by 0 bases and J by 0 bases, with 10 bases left in between. In germline, CDR1 is PRHDT, CDR2 FYEKMQ (reference sequence). This CDR3 region has 16 residues. The whole variable domain, remainder taken from reference TRBV13 and TRBJ2-3, is AAGVIQSPRHLIKEKRETATLKCYPIPRHDTVYWYQQGPGQDPQFLISFYEKMQSDKGSIPDRFSAQQFSDYHSELNMSSLELGDSALYFCASSLGLLASTDTQYFGPGTRLTVL.

The V call is TRBV21-1, the J call TRBJ2-3; the DNA was not compared with TRBD2, the D call given in the table. TRBV21-1 is recorded as a pseudogene. This CDR3 is 14 amino acids long. The CDR3 protein is CASSKGGGKDTQYF. As DNA, the CDR3 is TGTGCCAGCAGCAAAGGAGGCGGGAAGGATACGCAGTATTTT.

The CDR3 DNA reads TGTGCCAGCAGCCCTAGTGGGAGCGCTGGAAACACCATATATTTT. It yields the protein CASSPSGSAGNTIYF. The rearrangement links TRBV9 to TRBJ1-3; D ambiguous. Trimming took 4 bases from V and 2 from J, leaving 13 bases between them. Germline V gene lookup returns CDR1 SGDLS and CDR2 YYNGEE. CDR3 length: 15 amino acids. Full variable domain (remainder filled in from reference TRBV9 and TRBJ1-3): DSGVTQTPKHLITATGQRVTLRCSPRSGDLSVYWYQQSLDQGLQFLIQYYNGEERAKGNILERFSAQQFPDLHSELNLSSLELGDSALYFCASSPSGSAGNTIYFGEGSWLTVV.

The chain couples TRBV19 to TRBJ2-6; D uncertain. This CDR3 is 13 amino acids long. The germline V gene has CDR1 LNHDA and CDR2 SQIVND (reference sequence). V was clipped by 6 bases and J by 1 base, with 4 bases between them. CDR3 nucleotides: TGTGCCAGTAGCTGGTCTGGGGCCAACGTCCTGACTTTC. Translation gives CASSWSGANVLTF.

V is TRBV21-1 and J is TRBJ1-2. TRBV21-1 is listed as a pseudogene. The CDR3 is 15 amino acids. The CDR3 loop is CPQLTRGGYGGGYTF. As DNA, the CDR3 is TGTCCGCAGCTTACAAGGGGAGGGTACGGCGGTGGCTACACCTTC.

This sequence joins TRBV7-9 and TRBJ2-1, with D tentatively TRBD2 (5 bases). CDR1 SEHNR and CDR2 FQNEAQ come from the germline V gene (reference sequence). Trimming removed 5 bases from V and 10 bases from J, with 15 bases in between. The CDR3 is 13 residues long. The CDR3 nucleotides read TGTGCCAGCAGCCCGGGAATAGGTATCGAGCAGTTCTTC. This encodes CASSPGIGIEQFF.